This T cell receptor beta chain comes out of a study of CD8 T cells in ankylosing spondylitis. Study results and limitations: Roughly 8 highly homologous variants formed a TCR beta motif that appeared characteristic of ankylosing spondylitis blood. Reportedly, significant enrichment of disease-linked clones occurred in matched ankylosing spondylitis synovial fluid.

CDR1 and CDR2 from the germline V gene are SQVTM and ANQGSEA. The length of the CDR3 is 16 residues. As regards this clonotype: Its antigen is undetermined.

Libraries for TCR beta were made by quantitative 5'-RACE with molecular barcodes. TCRdb independently ran MiXCR on the 5' RACE reads; one entry per CDR3 protein. Of 240,000 or so distinct CDR3 sequences in the sample, 8% to 9.5% were seen once. The sample was blood, either unsorted or a sorted T cell fraction (not recorded which). The rearrangement joins TRBV29-1 to TRBJ2-1; TRBD1 matches at 12 bases. This TCR was recovered from a male donor with ankylosing spondylitis or in good health (not recorded which). The DNA of the CDR3 is TGCTGTGCTAGAGGGGGCGGGACAGGGGGCGCAAATGAGCAGTTCTTC. It translates to CCARGGGTGGANEQFF.